This T cell receptor (beta chain) was sequenced in a study of blood T cell repertoires in COVID-19. About the study: Samples taken during acute and convalescent COVID-19 were collected in the United States, Italy and Spain.

Per the study methods: Quantification of nucleated cells was approximated via reference gene primer amplification. Generated by immunoSEQ multiplex PCR, the TCRdb table keeps only in-frame clones and is missing some. V and J calls plus clone size are reproduced from that table; the DNA served to infer D and trimming. This table holds about 160,000 clones, roughly four fifths found once. Participants' own reports of clinical history determined their cohort assignment. Before being deemed recovered, Cohort 3 donors had two negative PCRs, clearance, or symptom resolution. The clonotype comes from a man aged 50 to 60 who had recovered from COVID-19. Sequencing was performed on PBMCs or T cells enriched from blood (not recorded which).

The CDR3 nucleotides are TGTGCCAGCAGCCCGGACAAGCGAGGATATAGCAATCAGCCCCAGCATTTT. Translated: CASSPDKRGYSNQPQHF. The V gene is TRBV27, the J gene TRBJ1-5; a possible D gene is TRBD1 (5 bases). The CDR3 has 17 residues. Germline CDR1 MNHEY, CDR2 SMNVEV (reference sequence). The V end was cut by 6 bases, the J end by 0 bases, with 18 bases between.